The TCR beta chain described here comes from a study of Ad26.COV2.S vaccination and SARS-CoV-2 variants. This clone showed up just a few times. Between the trimmed V and J ends, which lost 3 bases and 4 bases, there was a span of 9 bases. The length of the CDR3 is 14 residues. Germline assignment: CDR1 SNHLY and CDR2 FYNNEI. Assay used: immunoSEQ multiplex PCR; TCRdb lists only in-frame clones, some missing. The table has 350,000 to 500,000 clones, roughly nine tenths seen once; the top ten hold over 2%. The sample's treatment: around 19 received Ad26.COV2.S at low or high dose, single or two shots; about 5 received placebo; per-sample allocation not given. Sampling took place 63 days after the first vaccine or placebo injection.

The sample consisted of peripheral blood, taken in a trial of Ad26.COV2.S vaccine versus placebo. The origin of this receptor is a person between 18 and 60 years old who received the Ad26.COV2.S COVID-19 vaccine or a placebo. This chain links TRBV2 with TRBJ2-2; maybe TRBD2 (5 bases). CDR3 sequence: CASSERGFTGELFF. CDR3 coding DNA: TGTGCCAGCAGTGAGCGCGGGTTCACCGGGGAGCTGTTTTTT. Looking up the rest from reference TRBV2 and TRBJ2-2 gives the full variable domain: EPEVTQTPSHQVTQMGQEVILRCVPISNHLYFYWYRQILGQKVEFLVSFYNNEISEKSEIFDDQFSVERPDGSNFTLKIRSTKLEDSAMYFCASSERGFTGELFFGEGSRLTVL.